The 24 T cell receptor beta chains reported below all come from one sample, sequenced in a study of cytomegalovirus exposure and HLA in healthy donors. Primers included in the PCR were 60 Vbeta and 13 Jbeta primers. Data came from immunoSEQ multiplex PCR; TCRdb stores just in-frame clones and leaves some out. The sample holds roughly 100,000 clones, 70% to 80% seen once. Sequencing was performed on PBMCs. The source of these receptors is a boy between 10 and 17 years old in good health and CMV-seronegative.

This chain uses TRBV6-1 with TRBJ1-1, with TRBD1 as a possible D gene (5 bases). Trimming shortened V by 6 bases and J by 1 base, and 9 bases separated the two germline ends. CDR1 MNHNS and CDR2 SASEGT come from the germline V gene. This CDR3 comprises 13 residues. The CDR3 DNA sequence: TGTGCCAGCAGGAACCAGGGGAACACTGAAGCTTTCTTT. This gives the protein CASRNQGNTEAFF.

The rearrangement joins TRBV6-1 to TRBJ2-7; 10 bases line up with TRBD2. Germline values: CDR1 MNHNS, CDR2 SASEGT. V lost 0 bases and J lost 4; bases outside the gene matches: 12. The CDR3 totals 18 residues. The CDR3 loop reads CASSEAVGLAGDTYEQYF. CDR3 in DNA: TGTGCCAGCAGTGAAGCGGTGGGGCTAGCGGGAGATACGTACGAGCAGTACTTC.

The chain is built from TRBV25-1 and TRBJ2-3, with D possibly TRBD2 on 5 matching bases. Germline CDR1 and CDR2: MGHDK and SYGVNS. This CDR3 region has 18 residues. V was clipped by 4 bases and J by 3 bases, with 23 bases between them. In nucleotides, the CDR3 is TGTGCCAGCAGTGTGTTCTTAACCGGGAAAGGGCTTACAGATACGCAGTATTTT. This sequence encodes CASSVFLTGKGLTDTQYF.

This chain connects TRBV7-3 to TRBJ2-1; D unresolved. V gave up 5 bases and J gave up 2 bases, with 7 bases separating them. The germline V gene encodes CDR1 SGHTA and CDR2 FQGTGA. This CDR3 is 13 amino acids long. CDR3 in DNA: TGTGCCAGCAGCCTGAACACCTACAATGAGCAGTTCTTC. This translates into CASSLNTYNEQFF.

This clone occurred a few times. This sequence joins TRBV15 and TRBJ2-7; D possibly corresponds to TRBD1 (5 bases). CDR1 and CDR2 from the germline V gene are LNHNV and YYDKDF (reference sequence). This CDR3 spans 13 amino acids. V was cut by 0 bases and J by 5 bases, with 8 bases left in between. CDR3 DNA: TGTGCCACCAGCAGAGAGCCCAGGGACGAGCAGTACTTC. This codes for CATSREPRDEQYF. The full variable domain, with the rest looked up from reference TRBV15 and TRBJ2-7, is DAMVIQNPRYQVTQFGKPVTLSCSQTLNHNVMYWYQQKSSQAPKLLFHYYDKDFNNEADTPDNFQSRRPNTSFCFLDIRSPGLGDTAMYLCATSREPRDEQYFGPGTRLTVT.

V usage is TRBV9 and J usage is TRBJ2-1, with TRBD2 identical over 13 bases. Germline CDR1 reads SGDLS; CDR2 reads YYNGEE. There are 16 residues in the CDR3. Trimming cost V 0 bases and J 4 bases; bases outside gene matches: 1. The CDR3 DNA is TGTGCCAGCAGCGTAGGGACTAGCGGGGGTTACAATGAGCAGTTCTTC. It encodes CASSVGTSGGYNEQFF.

The chain combines TRBV10-3 with TRBJ1-1, with 10 bases aligning to TRBD1. V gave up 3 bases and J gave up 3 bases; unmatched junction bases: 4. The CDR3 is 15 residues long. The germline CDR1 and CDR2 sequences are ENHRY and SYGVKD. Here the CDR3 reads CAISDPDRGDTEAFF. In nucleotides, the CDR3 is TGTGCCATCAGTGACCCGGACAGGGGGGACACTGAAGCTTTCTTT.

The rearrangement uses TRBV30 and TRBJ2-7; perhaps TRBD2 as D (6 bases). The CDR3 is 14 residues long. Germline CDR1 reads GTSNPN; CDR2 reads SVGIG (reference sequence). Trimming removed 0 bases at V and 6 bases at J, with 15 bases between. The CDR3 region has the DNA TGTGCCTGGAGTGTAGCAGGGCTCGGGGGCGAGCAGTACTTC. It encodes CAWSVAGLGGEQYF.

The chain joins TRBV27 to TRBJ2-3; D unclear. The ends were cut back, 2 bases at V and 1 base at J, with 10 bases in the middle. The CDR3 sequence is 15 residues long. Germline assignment: CDR1 MNHEY and CDR2 SMNVEV (reference sequence). CDR3 loop: CASSLLGAGTDTQYF. The CDR3 DNA follows: TGTGCCAGCAGTTTACTTGGAGCTGGCACAGATACGCAGTATTTT.

The V and J genes are TRBV27 and TRBJ1-1; no firm D call. From germline, CDR1 is MNHEY and CDR2 SMNVEV (reference sequence). V lost 0 bases and J lost 4, with 18 bases in between. CDR3 length: 17 residues. CDR3 sequence: CASSLSRFLYGATEAFF. The DNA for the CDR3 is TGTGCCAGCAGTTTATCTAGGTTTCTTTACGGAGCCACTGAAGCTTTCTTT.

The genes are TRBV11-2 and TRBJ1-1; D is unclear. The V and J ends lost 3 bases and 1 base respectively, with 6 bases between them. The CDR3 has 13 amino acids. The germline gives CDR1 SGHAT, CDR2 FQNNGV. As DNA, the CDR3 is TGTGCCAGCAGCTTTAGAGGGAACACTGAAGCTTTCTTT. Amino acid sequence: CASSFRGNTEAFF.

This chain links TRBV29-1 with TRBJ2-5; possible D gene TRBD1, 6 bases. The CDR3 consists of 14 residues. Germline V gene data show CDR1 as SQVTM and CDR2 as ANQGSEA. V gave up 0 bases and J gave up 5 bases, with 13 bases separating them. DNA for the CDR3: TGCAGCGTTGAAGAGTTAAGTACAGGGGAGACCCAGTACTTC. Translation gives CSVEELSTGETQYF. The entire variable domain, with the rest obtained from reference TRBV29-1 and TRBJ2-5, is as follows: SAVISQKPSRDICQRGTSLTIQCQVDSQVTMMFWYRQQPGQSLTLIATANQGSEATYESGFVIDKFPISRPNLTFSTLTVSNMSPEDSSIYLCSVEELSTGETQYFGPGTRLLVL.

This clone has just a few counts. The chain has TRBV4-1 and TRBJ1-2; TRBD1 agrees at 7 bases. V lost 0 bases, J lost 0 bases, and 4 bases stayed unmatched. Germline V gives CDR1 MGHRA, CDR2 YSYEKL. CDR3 length equals 16 residues. The CDR3 DNA reads as TGCGCCAGCAGCCAAGATGGGGACAGAGCTAACTATGGCTACACCTTC. The encoded protein is CASSQDGDRANYGYTF.

The chain couples TRBV2 to TRBJ1-1; D gene unclear. Germline V gene data show CDR1 as SNHLY and CDR2 as FYNNEI. The length of the CDR3 is 14 residues. The V and J ends lost 6 bases and 3 bases respectively, with 14 bases between them. CDR3 loop: CASSARLLYTEAFF. The CDR3 coding sequence is TGTGCCAGCAGCGCCCGTCTATTGTACACTGAAGCTTTCTTT.

The chain carries TRBV7-3 and TRBJ2-2; D unresolved. Trimming pared 2 bases from V and 1 base from J, leaving 8 bases between. This CDR3 comprises 15 residues. CDR1 SGHTA and CDR2 FQGTGA come from the germline V gene. The CDR3 here is CASSLGFMNTGELFF. As DNA, the CDR3 is TGTGCCAGCAGCTTAGGCTTTATGAACACCGGGGAGCTGTTTTTT.

V and J are TRBV4-1 and TRBJ1-1; 9 bases agree with TRBD1. CDR1 MGHRA and CDR2 YSYEKL come from the germline V gene. This CDR3 is built from 13 residues. Trimming cost V 0 bases and J 14 bases; bases outside gene matches: 7. The DNA of the CDR3 is TGCGCCAGCAGCCAAGATCGAGGGACAGGGTTGTTCTTT. Translating it yields CASSQDRGTGLFF.

This clone was counted a single time. This chain connects TRBV28 to TRBJ1-5; maybe TRBD1 (6 bases). This CDR3 contains 15 residues. Germline CDR1 and CDR2: MDHEN and SYDVKM. V gave up 4 bases and J gave up 7 bases, with 17 bases separating them. The CDR3: CASSSLGGARQPQHF. As DNA, the CDR3 is TGTGCCAGCAGTTCCCTGGGGGGGGCTAGACAGCCCCAGCATTTT.

The chain recombines TRBV28 with TRBJ1-2; a weak D match, TRBD1 (6 bases). The length of the CDR3 is 12 residues. The germline gives CDR1 MDHEN, CDR2 SYDVKM. With 6 bases removed from V and 7 bases from J, the gap between germline ends came to 12 bases. The CDR3 region has the DNA TGTGCCAGCAGGTCCGGGACATTTGGCTACACCTTC. Amino acids: CASRSGTFGYTF.

In its sample, this clone was seen a few times. The chain combines TRBV5-4 with TRBJ2-7, with D possibly matching TRBD1 (7 bases). CDR1 SGHNT and CDR2 YYREEE come from the germline V gene (reference sequence). V lost 3 bases to trimming and J lost 2 bases, with 15 bases between them. This CDR3 comprises 15 residues. The CDR3 nucleotides read TGTGCCAGCAGCTCGGAGGGACAGCCTACCTACGAGCAGTACTTC. This codes for CASSSEGQPTYEQYF. Full variable domain (outside the CDR3, taken from reference TRBV5-4 and TRBJ2-7): ETGVTQSPTHLIKTRGQQVTLRCSSQSGHNTVSWYQQALGQGPQFIFQYYREEENGRGNFPPRFSGLQFPNYSSELNVNALELDDSALYLCASSSEGQPTYEQYFGPGTRLTVT.

The chain links TRBV5-1 to TRBJ1-1; D is unclear. The V gene lost 4 bases and the J gene lost 1 base, with 5 bases spanning the gap. This CDR3 has 12 amino acids. In germline, CDR1 is SGHRS, CDR2 YFSETQ. The CDR3 nucleotides read TGCGCCAGCAGCGAACAGAACACTGAAGCTTTCTTT. Translating it yields CASSEQNTEAFF.

The chain couples TRBV30 to TRBJ1-5, with a possible D match to TRBD1 (5 bases). The CDR3 is made up of 15 amino acids. Trimming took off 2 bases at V and 0 bases at J, with 11 bases between the two ends. From germline, CDR1 is GTSNPN and CDR2 SVGIG (reference sequence). CDR3: CAWSWGGHSNQPQHF. The CDR3 DNA reads as TGTGCCTGGAGTTGGGGGGGTCATAGCAATCAGCCCCAGCATTTT.

J is TRBJ1-2 and V is TRBV11-2; the D gene is possibly TRBD1 (5 bases). CDR3 length equals 15 residues. V shed 1 base and J shed 0 bases, with 9 bases lying between them. Germline V gives CDR1 SGHAT, CDR2 FQNNGV. The CDR3 loop is CASSLGGAANYGYTF. DNA of the CDR3: TGTGCCAGCAGCTTAGGCGGGGCTGCTAACTATGGCTACACCTTC.

A note on this clone: At one end, the junction sequence differs from germline, possibly due to a read error. The chain couples TRBV13 to TRBJ2-7; 7 nucleotides match TRBD2. Germline loops: CDR1 PRHDT, CDR2 FYEKMQ (reference sequence). This CDR3 region has 15 residues. The CDR3 nucleotides read TGTGCCAGCAGCTTAAGGCGGGGGAGCTCCTGCGAGCAGTACTTC. It is translated as CASSLRRGSSCEQYF.

The chain links TRBV2 to TRBJ2-3; no clear D gene. The V end was cut by 3 bases, the J end by 4 bases, with 11 bases between. The CDR3 extends over 14 amino acids. CDR1 SNHLY and CDR2 FYNNEI come from the germline V gene. This CDR3 reads CASSEAVRADTQYF. The CDR3 nucleotides are TGTGCCAGCAGTGAGGCCGTTCGGGCAGATACGCAGTATTTT.